This T cell receptor beta chain stems from a study of T cell responses to AZD1222 COVID-19 vaccine. Germline V gene sequence: CDR1 MNHEY, CDR2 SMNVEV (reference sequence). The CDR3 length is 13 residues. Trimming stripped 6 bases from V and 3 bases from J, with 12 bases between. The method was immunoSEQ multiplex PCR; TCRdb's version includes in-frame clones alone and lacks a portion of them. The data show about 130,000 clones, about 88% seen once. The receptor was isolated from an adult in good health. The chain couples TRBV27 to TRBJ2-7; D gene ambiguous. The material sequenced was peripheral blood, taken on day 0 of MenACWY control vaccination. CDR3 in amino acids: CASRSGSFYEQYF. CDR3 DNA: TGTGCCAGCAGATCTGGTTCGTTCTACGAGCAGTACTTC.